The 8 T cell receptor beta chains below all came from one sample that was sequenced in a study of T cell responses to AZD1222 COVID-19 vaccine. Sequencing was performed with immunoSEQ multiplex PCR; in TCRdb, only in-frame clones are kept and a portion is missing. This sample has 66,000 or so clones; about four fifths occur once, and the top ten carry approximately 23%. Sequencing was performed on peripheral blood, taken on day 0 of MenACWY control vaccination. Receptors originate from an adult in good health.

The chain has TRBV6-2 or TRBV6-3 and TRBJ1-4; D not resolved. The ends were cut back, 5 bases at V and 10 bases at J, with 11 bases in the middle. CDR3 size: 12 residues. CDR1 is MNHEY and CDR2 is SVGEGT in the germline V gene. The CDR3 nucleotides read TGTGCCAGCAGTCCGCCGAGACTAAAACTGTTTTTT. Residues: CASSPPRLKLFF.

V usage is TRBV7-9 and J usage is TRBJ2-1; no definite D call. Germline CDR1 and CDR2: SEHNR and FQNEAQ (reference sequence). There are 14 residues in the CDR3. The V and J ends lost 1 base and 5 bases respectively, with 9 bases between them. In DNA, the CDR3 is TGTGCCAGCAGCTTAGGGACCTACAACAATGAGCAGTTCTTC. Protein sequence: CASSLGTYNNEQFF.

J is TRBJ1-3 and V is TRBV6-5, with 7 bases identical to TRBD1. Looked up from germline, CDR1 is MNHEY and CDR2 is SVGAGI. The junction had 9 bases not matched to a gene; V was cut back by 3 bases and J by 4 bases. This CDR3 comprises 16 residues. DNA for the CDR3: TGTGCCAGCAGTTATAACTCCGGGACAGTCGGAAACACCATATATTTT. This gives the protein CASSYNSGTVGNTIYF.

V usage is TRBV7-9 and J usage is TRBJ1-6; 7 bases map to TRBD1. The CDR3 extends over 16 amino acids. From germline, CDR1 is SEHNR and CDR2 FQNEAQ (reference sequence). The J segment lost 7 bases and the V segment lost 5 bases, leaving 11 bases of the junction unmatched. In nucleotides, the CDR3 is TGTGCCAGCAGCACCGGGACAGATTTCTCGAATTCACCCCTCCACTTT. Its translation is CASSTGTDFSNSPLHF.

This clone came up a few times. V and J are TRBV13 and TRBJ1-2; D remains unclear. The CDR3 runs to 14 residues. Between the trimmed V and J ends, which lost 0 bases and 4 bases, there was a span of 9 bases. In germline, CDR1 is PRHDT, CDR2 FYEKMQ (reference sequence). CDR3 in amino acids: CASSLGSGGYGYTF. Here the CDR3 DNA reads TGTGCCAGCAGCTTAGGGTCAGGAGGCTATGGCTACACCTTC. The complete variable domain, with remaining parts taken from reference TRBV13 and TRBJ1-2, reads AAGVIQSPRHLIKEKRETATLKCYPIPRHDTVYWYQQGPGQDPQFLISFYEKMQSDKGSIPDRFSAQQFSDYHSELNMSSLELGDSALYFCASSLGSGGYGYTFGSGTRLTVV.

The chain combines TRBV6-2 or TRBV6-3 with TRBJ1-2; 8 bases match TRBD1. Per the germline V gene, CDR1 is MNHEY and CDR2 is SVGEGT. The CDR3 runs to 14 residues. The V segment lost 0 bases and the J segment 7 bases; nucleotides outside the gene matches: 4. The CDR3 DNA reads TGTGCCAGCAGTTACTCGATGACAGGGGCTGGCTACACCTTC. Translation gives CASSYSMTGAGYTF.

This clone appeared a single time. The CDR3 reads CASSWDRVNDSPLHF. CDR3 DNA: TGTGCCAGCAGCTGGGACAGGGTTAATGATTCACCCCTCCACTTT. This chain joins TRBV6-5 and TRBJ1-6, with 9 bases identical to TRBD1. With V trimmed by 6 bases and J by 8 bases, 8 bases remained unmatched. This CDR3 comprises 15 residues. Germline V gene lookup returns CDR1 MNHEY and CDR2 SVGAGI.

This clone was seen only once. The chain employs TRBV7-8 and TRBJ1-2; a weak D match, TRBD1 (5 bases). The length of the CDR3 is 13 residues. Trimming cost V 5 bases and J 2 bases, with 9 bases left between them. Germline CDR1 SGHVS, CDR2 FQNEAQ. The CDR3 region has the DNA TGTGCCAGCAGCCCCAGACAGAACTATGGCTACACCTTC. Encoded protein: CASSPRQNYGYTF.